This T cell receptor beta chain was captured by sequencing in a study of shared clonotypes between healthy human individuals. Naive CD8 cells, CD45RO-negative and positively selected for CCR7, excluded terminally differentiated effector memory CD45RA+ cells. This clone was seen a single time. The antigen is not known. Data came from immunoSEQ multiplex PCR; TCRdb stores just in-frame clones and leaves some out. This sample yields hundreds of thousands of clones, of which about 90% are seen a single time; about a quarter belongs to the top ten. Study observations and caveats: Donor scarcity curtailed the genetic and exposure-history diversity represented herein.

Material for sequencing was naive CD8+ T cells sorted from blood. The clonotype comes from a man aged 30-40 years in good health.

The CDR3 region has the DNA TGTGCCAGCAGTACCGTCCAGACAGGGTCCTTGGAGTACTTC. This encodes CASSTVQTGSLEYF. The chain uses TRBV2 and TRBJ2-7, with 7 bases lining up with TRBD1. This CDR3 contains 14 residues. The V segment lost 5 bases and the J segment 11 bases; nucleotides outside the gene matches: 15. The germline V gene encodes CDR1 SNHLY and CDR2 FYNNEI.